One sample yielded the 16 T cell receptor beta chains listed below, sequenced in a study of identical twins. TCRdb redid the calling of the 5' RACE reads with MiXCR, one entry per CDR3 protein. This sample has approximately 600,000 distinct CDR3 sequences, with roughly 9.9% found just once. This same sample was also part of a study on yellow fever vaccine responses in identical twins.

The specimen was PBMCs. Receptors were obtained from a woman aged 18-29 years in good health.

This clonotype was seen a handful of times. V is TRBV7-2 and J is TRBJ2-1; 8 bases line up with TRBD2. With V trimmed by 3 bases and J by 3 bases, 10 bases remained unmatched. CDR1 is SGHTA and CDR2 is FQGNSA in the germline V gene. CDR3 length equals 17 residues. The CDR3 loop is CASSFHGGAVVYNEQFF. Here the CDR3 DNA reads TGTGCCAGCAGCTTCCACGGGGGGGCCGTTGTCTACAATGAGCAGTTCTTC.

This clonotype was detected only a few times. This rearrangement joins TRBV5-6 to TRBJ2-1; 7 nucleotides align to TRBD2. Per the germline V gene, CDR1 is SGHDT and CDR2 is YYEEEE. CDR3 length: 18 amino acids. With 2 bases clipped from V and 3 bases from J, the junction kept 14 bases outside the gene matches. CDR3 amino acids: CASSFDRLTGGDYNEQFF. The CDR3 region has the DNA TGTGCCAGCAGCTTTGATCGTCTAACGGGGGGAGACTACAATGAGCAGTTCTTC.

Ten or more counts support this clonotype. The chain is built from TRBV7-2 and TRBJ2-5, with a weak D call TRBD2 (6 bases). Germline lookup yields CDR1 SGHTA and CDR2 FQGNSA. V gave up 1 base and J gave up 5 bases, with 17 bases separating them. The CDR3 sequence is 16 residues long. CDR3 coding DNA: TGTGCCAGCAGCTTAGTCGCGGGTGATCGGGGGGAGACCCAGTACTTC. This encodes CASSLVAGDRGETQYF.

This clonotype was observed many times. CDR3 sequence: CASSPANEQFF. As DNA, the CDR3 is TGTGCCAGCTCACCGGCAAATGAGCAGTTCTTC. The gene calls are TRBV18 and TRBJ2-1, with D unresolved. The CDR3 sequence is 11 residues long. V lost 3 bases to trimming and J lost 7 bases, with 4 bases between them. Per the germline V gene, CDR1 is KGHSH and CDR2 is LQKENI. Combining the CDR3 with reference TRBV18 and TRBJ2-1 gives the whole variable domain NAGVMQNPRHLVRRRGQEARLRCSPMKGHSHVYWYRQLPEEGLKFMVYLQKENIIDESGMPKERFSAEFPKEGPSILRIQQVVRGDSAAYFCASSPANEQFFGPGTRLTVL.

This clonotype was recorded many times. This chain connects TRBV7-6 to TRBJ1-4; D unresolved. The CDR3 sequence is 14 residues long. V gave up 5 bases and J gave up 4 bases, with 11 bases separating them. Germline V gene sequence: CDR1 SGHVS, CDR2 FNYEAQ. The CDR3 sequence is CASSPRINNEKLFF. The CDR3 DNA reads TGTGCCAGCAGCCCACGGATTAATAATGAAAAACTGTTTTTT.

The chain recombines TRBV10-3 with TRBJ2-3, with D possibly matching TRBD1 (5 bases). Germline lookup yields CDR1 ENHRY and CDR2 SYGVKD. CDR3 length equals 14 residues. The ends were cut back, 2 bases at V and 5 bases at J, with 11 bases in the middle. CDR3: CAISEGQWEDTQYF. The CDR3 DNA follows: TGTGCCATCAGTGAGGGACAATGGGAAGATACGCAGTATTTT.

The chain employs TRBV7-2 and TRBJ2-3; D gene unclear. This CDR3 has 14 amino acids. The V and J ends lost 5 bases and 2 bases respectively, with 11 bases between them. Germline loops: CDR1 SGHTA, CDR2 FQGNSA. The CDR3: CASSLLSYTDTQYF. DNA of the CDR3: TGTGCCAGCAGCCTATTGTCCTACACAGATACGCAGTATTTT.

The chain has TRBV5-1 and TRBJ2-7; 9 bases agree with TRBD2. CDR3 length: 13 amino acids. CDR1 and CDR2 from the germline V gene are SGHRS and YFSETQ. The ends lost 0 bases at V and 5 bases at J; junction bases unmatched: 0. CDR3 loop: CASSLERGDEQYF. DNA for the CDR3: TGCGCCAGCAGCTTGGAGCGGGGGGACGAGCAGTACTTC.

The J gene is TRBJ2-1, the V gene TRBV12-3 or TRBV12-4; 15 positions agree with TRBD2. The CDR3 extends over 15 amino acids. Unmatched junction bases numbered 7, after V lost 7 bases and J lost 9 bases. The CDR3 is CASIGLAGGPGEQFF. CDR3 DNA sequence: TGTGCCAGCATCGGACTAGCGGGAGGGCCCGGTGAGCAGTTCTTC.

This clonotype was found a few times. This chain links TRBV4-3 with TRBJ2-1; D is undetermined. Trimming removed 0 bases from V and 7 bases from J, with 10 bases in between. The CDR3 covers 14 residues. The germline gives CDR1 LGHNA, CDR2 YSLEER. The CDR3 nucleotides read TGCGCCAGCAGCCAAGACCTTTTTCGAAATGAGCAGTTCTTC. This codes for CASSQDLFRNEQFF.

There are many counts of this clonotype. The chain employs TRBV20-1 and TRBJ1-5; D is unresolved. V was pared by 3 bases and J by 3 bases, with 12 bases between. This CDR3 contains 14 residues. CDR1 and CDR2 (germline): DFQATT, SNEGSKA (reference sequence). The CDR3 DNA sequence: TGCAGTGCTAGGGAGGAGCTCGTCAATCAGCCCCAGCATTTT. Translating gives CSAREELVNQPQHF.

The table lists this clonotype with a count of one. A read error may account for a junction end that differs from germline. The gene calls are TRBV29-1 and TRBJ1-5; maybe TRBD1 (6 bases). The V gene's germline CDR1 is SQVTM and CDR2 ANQGSEA. The CDR3 runs to 15 residues. CDR3 DNA sequence: TGCAGCGTTGAAGTGGCAGGGGATGATCTTCAGCCCCAGCATTTC. It encodes CSVEVAGDDLQPQHF.

This clonotype was recorded a few times. The rearrangement uses TRBV6-2 or TRBV6-3 and TRBJ2-7; 12 bases map to TRBD2. Looked up from germline, CDR1 is MNHEY and CDR2 is SVGEGT. This CDR3 is built from 15 residues. Germline trimming cut 6 bases from V and 3 bases from J; bases unmatched to any gene: 6. The DNA for the CDR3 is TGTGCCAGCAGAGGACTAGCGGGGATAGGCTACGAGCAGTACTTC. It encodes CASRGLAGIGYEQYF.

This clonotype was seen more than once but under ten times. The V call is TRBV10-3, the J call TRBJ2-1; 12 nucleotides line up with TRBD2. Germline assignment: CDR1 ENHRY and CDR2 SYGVKD. J was trimmed by 7 bases and V by 10 bases; bases with no gene match: 17. The CDR3 length is 17 residues. The DNA of the CDR3 is TGTGCCACCCGACTAGCGGGGGCCCCTAGTCTGTCGAATGAGCAGTTCTTC. It yields the protein CATRLAGAPSLSNEQFF.

The rearrangement links TRBV20-1 to TRBJ2-5; a weak D match, TRBD2 (6 bases). Germline CDR1 and CDR2: DFQATT and SNEGSKA (reference sequence). Trimming stripped 4 bases from V and 3 bases from J, with 21 bases between. The CDR3 runs to 16 residues. CDR3 amino acids: CSATSGGSGKKETQYF. The CDR3, as DNA: TGCAGTGCTACCTCGGGTGGTAGCGGAAAGAAAGAGACCCAGTACTTC.

This clonotype has only a few counts. This chain connects TRBV7-3 to TRBJ1-6, with unresolved D. CDR1 and CDR2 (germline): SGHTA, FQGTGA. The CDR3 extends over 18 amino acids. The V end lost 1 base, the J end lost 5 bases, and 18 bases lay between the germline ends. The CDR3 nucleotides read TGTGCCAGCAGCTTAAAAGTAGGTCTGGGAGAGGATAATTCACCCCTCCACTTT. Encoded protein: CASSLKVGLGEDNSPLHF.